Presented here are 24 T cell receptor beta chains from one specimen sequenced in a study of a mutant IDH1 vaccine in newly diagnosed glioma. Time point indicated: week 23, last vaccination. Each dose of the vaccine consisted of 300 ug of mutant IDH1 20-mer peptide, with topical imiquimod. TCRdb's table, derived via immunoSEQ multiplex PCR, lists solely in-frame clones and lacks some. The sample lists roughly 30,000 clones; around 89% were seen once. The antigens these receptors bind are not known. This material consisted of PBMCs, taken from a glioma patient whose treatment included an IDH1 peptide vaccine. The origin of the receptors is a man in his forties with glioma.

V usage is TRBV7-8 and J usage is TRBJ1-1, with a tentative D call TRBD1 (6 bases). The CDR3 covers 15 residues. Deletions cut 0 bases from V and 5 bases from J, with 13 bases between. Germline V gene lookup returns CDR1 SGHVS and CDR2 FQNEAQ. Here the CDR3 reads CASSLALQGLTEAFF. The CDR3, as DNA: TGTGCCAGCAGCTTAGCGTTACAGGGTTTAACTGAAGCTTTCTTT.

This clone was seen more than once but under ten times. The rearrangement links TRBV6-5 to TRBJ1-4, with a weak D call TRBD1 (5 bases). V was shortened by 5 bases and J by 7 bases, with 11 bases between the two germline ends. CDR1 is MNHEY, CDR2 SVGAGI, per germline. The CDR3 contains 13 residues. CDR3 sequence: CASSPDSREKLFF. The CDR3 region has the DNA TGTGCCAGCAGTCCCGACAGTCGTGAAAAACTGTTTTTT.

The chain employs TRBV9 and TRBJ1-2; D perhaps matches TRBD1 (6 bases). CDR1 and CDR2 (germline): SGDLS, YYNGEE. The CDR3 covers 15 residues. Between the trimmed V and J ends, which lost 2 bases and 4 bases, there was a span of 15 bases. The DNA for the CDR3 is TGTGCCAGCAGCGTGGCGGGGGCAGCTCGCTATGGCTACACCTTC. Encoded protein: CASSVAGAARYGYTF.

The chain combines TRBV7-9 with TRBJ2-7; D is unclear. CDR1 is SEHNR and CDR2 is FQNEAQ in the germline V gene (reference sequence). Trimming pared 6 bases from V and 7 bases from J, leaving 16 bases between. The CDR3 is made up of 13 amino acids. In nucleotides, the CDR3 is TGTGCCAGCAGGGGTGGCTGGAACTCGGAGCAGTACGTC. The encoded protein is CASRGGWNSEQYV.

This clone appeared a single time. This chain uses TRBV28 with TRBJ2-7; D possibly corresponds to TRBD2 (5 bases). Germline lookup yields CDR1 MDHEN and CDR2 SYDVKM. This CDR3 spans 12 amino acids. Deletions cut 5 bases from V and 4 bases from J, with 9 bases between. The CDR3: CASSTRPYEQYF. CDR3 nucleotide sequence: TGTGCCAGCAGTACTAGACCATACGAGCAGTACTTC.

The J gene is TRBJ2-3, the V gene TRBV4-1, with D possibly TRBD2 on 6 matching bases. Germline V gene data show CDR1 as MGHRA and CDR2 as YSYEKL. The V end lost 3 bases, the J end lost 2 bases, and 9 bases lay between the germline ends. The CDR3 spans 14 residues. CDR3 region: CASSHRENTDTQYF. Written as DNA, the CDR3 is TGCGCCAGCAGCCACCGGGAGAACACAGATACGCAGTATTTT.

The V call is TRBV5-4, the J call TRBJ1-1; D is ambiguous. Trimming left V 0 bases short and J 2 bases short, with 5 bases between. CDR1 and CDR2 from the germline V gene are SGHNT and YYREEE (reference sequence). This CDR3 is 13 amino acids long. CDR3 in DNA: TGTGCCAGCAGCTTGGAGATTAACACTGAAGCTTTCTTT. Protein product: CASSLEINTEAFF.

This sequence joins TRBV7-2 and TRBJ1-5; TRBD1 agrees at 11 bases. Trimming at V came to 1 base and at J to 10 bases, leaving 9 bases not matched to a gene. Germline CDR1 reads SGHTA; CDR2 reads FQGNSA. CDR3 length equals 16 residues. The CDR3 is CASSLDVGQGEFPQHF. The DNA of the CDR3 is TGTGCCAGCAGCTTAGATGTGGGACAGGGGGAATTTCCCCAGCATTTT.

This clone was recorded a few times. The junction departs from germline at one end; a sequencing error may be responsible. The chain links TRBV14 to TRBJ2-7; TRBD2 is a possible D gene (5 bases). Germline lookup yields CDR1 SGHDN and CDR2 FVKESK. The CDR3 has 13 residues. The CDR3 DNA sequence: TGTGCCAGCAGCCAAGGACTAAACTTAGGCCGGTTCTTC. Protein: CASSQGLNLGRFF.

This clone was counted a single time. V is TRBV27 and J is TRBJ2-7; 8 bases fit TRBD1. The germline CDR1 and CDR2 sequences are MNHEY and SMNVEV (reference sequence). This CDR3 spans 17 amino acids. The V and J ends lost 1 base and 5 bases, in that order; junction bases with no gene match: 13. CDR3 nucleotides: TGTGCCAGCAGTTTATTGAGGGCGGACAGGGTGAGGCACGAGCAGTACTTC. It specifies CASSLLRADRVRHEQYF.

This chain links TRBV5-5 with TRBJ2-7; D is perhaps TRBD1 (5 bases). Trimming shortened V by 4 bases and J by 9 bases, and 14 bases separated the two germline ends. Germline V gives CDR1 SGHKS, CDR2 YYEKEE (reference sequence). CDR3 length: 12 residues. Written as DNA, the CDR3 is TGTGCCAGCAGCCAGGACACTTTCTGGCAGTACTTC. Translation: CASSQDTFWQYF.

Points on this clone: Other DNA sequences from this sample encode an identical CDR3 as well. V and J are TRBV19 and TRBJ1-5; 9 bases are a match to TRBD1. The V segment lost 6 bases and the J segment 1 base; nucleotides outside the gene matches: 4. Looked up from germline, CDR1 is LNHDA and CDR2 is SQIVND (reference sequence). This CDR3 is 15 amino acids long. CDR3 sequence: CASSTTGGSNQPQHF. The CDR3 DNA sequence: TGTGCCAGTAGCACGACAGGGGGAAGCAATCAGCCCCAGCATTTT. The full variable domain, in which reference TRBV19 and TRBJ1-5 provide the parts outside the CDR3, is DGGITQSPKYLFRKEGQNVTLSCEQNLNHDAMYWYRQDPGQGLRLIYYSQIVNDFQKGDIAEGYSVSREKKESFPLTVTSAQKNPTAFYLCASSTTGGSNQPQHFGDGTRLSIL.

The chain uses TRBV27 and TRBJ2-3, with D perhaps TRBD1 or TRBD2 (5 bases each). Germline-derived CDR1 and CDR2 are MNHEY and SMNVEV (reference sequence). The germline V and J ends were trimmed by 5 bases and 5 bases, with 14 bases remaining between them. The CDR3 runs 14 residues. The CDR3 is CASSPGPKGDTQYF. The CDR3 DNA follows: TGTGCCAGCAGTCCGGGGCCTAAAGGAGATACGCAGTATTTT.

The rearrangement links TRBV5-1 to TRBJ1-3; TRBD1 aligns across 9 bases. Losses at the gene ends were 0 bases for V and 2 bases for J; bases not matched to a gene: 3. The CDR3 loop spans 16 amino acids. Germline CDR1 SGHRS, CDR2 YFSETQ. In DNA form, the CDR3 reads TGCGCCAGCAGCTTGGGAGGGACAGGGACTGGAAACACCATATATTTT. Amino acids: CASSLGGTGTGNTIYF. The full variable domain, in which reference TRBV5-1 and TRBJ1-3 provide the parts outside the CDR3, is KAGVTQTPRYLIKTRGQQVTLSCSPISGHRSVSWYQQTPGQGLQFLFEYFSETQRNKGNFPGRFSGRQFSNSRSEMNVSTLELGDSALYLCASSLGGTGTGNTIYFGEGSWLTVV.

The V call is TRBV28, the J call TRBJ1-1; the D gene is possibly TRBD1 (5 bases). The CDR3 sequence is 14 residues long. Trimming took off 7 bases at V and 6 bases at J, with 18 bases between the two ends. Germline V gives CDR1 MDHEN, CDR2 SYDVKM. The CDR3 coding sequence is TGTGCCAGCACCCCCACCCGAGGGGCGCCTGAAGCTTTCTTT. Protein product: CASTPTRGAPEAFF.

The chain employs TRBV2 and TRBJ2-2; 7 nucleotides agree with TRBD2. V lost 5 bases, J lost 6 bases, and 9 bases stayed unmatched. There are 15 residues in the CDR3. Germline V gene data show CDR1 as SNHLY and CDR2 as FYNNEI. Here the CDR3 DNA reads TGTGCCAGCAGTTACCGGGAGGCTGGCGCCGGGGAGCTGTTTTTT. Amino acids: CASSYREAGAGELFF.

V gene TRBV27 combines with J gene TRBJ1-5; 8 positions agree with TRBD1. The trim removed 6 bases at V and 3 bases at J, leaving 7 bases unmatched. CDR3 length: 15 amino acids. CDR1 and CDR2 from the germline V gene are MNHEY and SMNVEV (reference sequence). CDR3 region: CASSPDRGPNQPQHF. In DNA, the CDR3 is TGTGCCAGCAGCCCCGACAGGGGTCCCAATCAGCCCCAGCATTTT.

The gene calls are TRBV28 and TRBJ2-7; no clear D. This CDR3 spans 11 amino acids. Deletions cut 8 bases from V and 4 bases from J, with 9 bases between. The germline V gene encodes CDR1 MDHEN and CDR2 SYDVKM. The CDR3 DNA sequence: TGTGCCAGCGGTCGTGGGTACGAGCAGTACGTC. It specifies CASGRGYEQYV.

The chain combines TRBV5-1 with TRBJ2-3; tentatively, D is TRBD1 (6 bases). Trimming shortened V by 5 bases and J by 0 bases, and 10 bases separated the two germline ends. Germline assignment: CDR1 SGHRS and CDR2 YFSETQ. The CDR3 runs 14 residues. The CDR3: CASRSGASTDTQYF. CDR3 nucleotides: TGCGCCAGCAGGTCAGGGGCTAGCACAGATACGCAGTATTTT.

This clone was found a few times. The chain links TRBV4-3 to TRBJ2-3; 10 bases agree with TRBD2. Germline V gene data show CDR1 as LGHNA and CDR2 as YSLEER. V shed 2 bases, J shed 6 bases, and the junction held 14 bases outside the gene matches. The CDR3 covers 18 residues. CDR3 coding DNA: TGCGCCAGCAGCCAATACGGACAAGCGGGAGGGCCGGTGGATACGCAGTATTTT. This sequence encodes CASSQYGQAGGPVDTQYF.

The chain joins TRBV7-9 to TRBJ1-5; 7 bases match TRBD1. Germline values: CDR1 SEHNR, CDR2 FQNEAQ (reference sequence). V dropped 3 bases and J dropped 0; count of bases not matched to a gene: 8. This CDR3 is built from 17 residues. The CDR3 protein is CASSLGQSVNSNQPQHF. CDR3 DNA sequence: TGTGCCAGCAGCTTGGGACAGTCAGTTAATAGCAATCAGCCCCAGCATTTT. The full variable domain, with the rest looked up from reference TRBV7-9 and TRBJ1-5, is DTGVSQNPRHKITKRGQNVTFRCDPISEHNRLYWYRQTLGQGPEFLTYFQNEAQLEKSRLLSDRFSAERPKGSFSTLEIQRTEQGDSAMYLCASSLGQSVNSNQPQHFGDGTRLSIL.

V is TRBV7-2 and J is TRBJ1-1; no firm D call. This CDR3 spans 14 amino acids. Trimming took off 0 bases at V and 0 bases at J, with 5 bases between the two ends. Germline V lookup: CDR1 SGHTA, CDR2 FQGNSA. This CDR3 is CASSLASLNTEAFF. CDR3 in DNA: TGTGCCAGCAGCTTAGCCAGTTTGAACACTGAAGCTTTCTTT.

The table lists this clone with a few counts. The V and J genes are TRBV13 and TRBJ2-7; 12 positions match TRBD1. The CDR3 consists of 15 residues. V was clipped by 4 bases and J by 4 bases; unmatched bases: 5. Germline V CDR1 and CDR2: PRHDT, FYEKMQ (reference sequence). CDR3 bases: TGTGCCAGCAGCTCCGAGGGACAGGGGGCTTACGAGCAGTACTTC. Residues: CASSSEGQGAYEQYF.

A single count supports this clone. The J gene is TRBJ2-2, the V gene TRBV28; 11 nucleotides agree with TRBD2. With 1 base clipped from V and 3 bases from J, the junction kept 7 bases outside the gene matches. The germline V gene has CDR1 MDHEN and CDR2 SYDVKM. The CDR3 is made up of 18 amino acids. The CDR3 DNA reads TGTGCCAGCAGTTTATCCCCGGGACTAGCGGAGTACACCGGGGAGCTGTTTTTT. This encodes CASSLSPGLAEYTGELFF.